This T cell receptor (beta chain) is drawn from a study of control samples from healthy donors and cancer patients. Clones were sequenced by immunoSEQ multiplex PCR, and TCRdb holds only the in-frame ones, with some missing. The repertoire holds 120,000 to 150,000 clones, with approximately 90% as singletons. Trimming cost V 5 bases and J 5 bases; bases outside gene matches: 9. Per the germline V gene, CDR1 is LNHDA and CDR2 is SQIVND (reference sequence). The CDR3 spans 16 residues. The TCR comes from a young woman in good health. Specimen: blood. The V gene is TRBV19, the J gene TRBJ2-3, with 11 nucleotides matching TRBD2. CDR3 sequence reads: CASSSIAGGRQDTQYF. CDR3 coding DNA: TGTGCCAGTAGTTCTATAGCGGGAGGGCGTCAAGATACGCAGTATTTT. The whole variable domain, filled in from reference TRBV19 and TRBJ2-3, reads DGGITQSPKYLFRKEGQNVTLSCEQNLNHDAMYWYRQDPGQGLRLIYYSQIVNDFQKGDIAEGYSVSREKKESFPLTVTSAQKNPTAFYLCASSSIAGGRQDTQYFGPGTRLTVL.